The next 18 T cell receptor beta chains were all read from a single sample in a study of shared clonotypes between healthy human individuals. Libraries were prepared by immunoSEQ multiplex PCR; TCRdb keeps only in-frame clonotypes and omits some of them. The repertoire holds more than 1,200,000 clones, approximately 98.5% seen once, with roughly 0.36% in the top ten. The sequenced sample was naive CD4+ T cells sorted from blood. Subset described: CD45RA+ positively selected. These receptors came from a young man in good health.

This chain connects TRBV2 to TRBJ1-5; a weak D match, TRBD1 (5 bases). V was trimmed by 6 bases and J by 4 bases, leaving 10 bases between them. The CDR3 is 13 residues long. Germline V gene sequence: CDR1 SNHLY, CDR2 FYNNEI. DNA for the CDR3: TGTGCCAGCAGGCAGACAGAGAATCAGCCCCAGCATTTT. Amino acid sequence: CASRQTENQPQHF.

This clone was observed a single time. The gene calls are TRBV28 and TRBJ1-1; 9 nucleotides line up with TRBD1. V was pared by 5 bases and J by 1 base, with 8 bases of the junction left unmatched. This CDR3 has 16 amino acids. Germline CDR1 MDHEN, CDR2 SYDVKM. This CDR3 reads CASSPATGGGNTEAFF. The CDR3 nucleotides read TGTGCCAGCAGTCCGGCCACAGGGGGCGGGAACACTGAAGCTTTCTTT.

This clone was observed once. The chain carries TRBV10-3 and TRBJ2-3; D is possibly TRBD1 (6 bases). The germline V gene has CDR1 ENHRY and CDR2 SYGVKD. With 3 bases removed from V and 0 bases from J, the gap between germline ends came to 10 bases. This CDR3 is 15 amino acids long. CDR3 in DNA: TGTGCCATCAGTGAACAGGGTCTTAGCACAGATACGCAGTATTTT. This translates into CAISEQGLSTDTQYF.

V is TRBV29-1 and J is TRBJ2-7; D gene ambiguous. Germline CDR1 is SQVTM and CDR2 is ANQGSEA. This CDR3 comprises 12 residues. Trimming removed 2 bases at V and 3 bases at J, with 8 bases between. The CDR3 region is CSVEMGNYEQYF. The CDR3 DNA sequence: TGCAGCGTTGAAATGGGGAACTACGAGCAGTACTTC.

As concerns this clone: This specimen includes other DNA sequences encoding the same CDR3. CDR3 sequence: CASSLAETYEQYF. Here the CDR3 DNA reads TGTGCCAGCTCTCTAGCGGAGACCTACGAGCAGTACTTC. The chain is built from TRBV18 and TRBJ2-7; 7 nucleotides agree with TRBD2. Germline CDR1 is KGHSH and CDR2 is LQKENI. CDR3 length equals 13 residues. V lost 6 bases and J lost 2; bases outside the gene matches: 4.

A word on this clone: This CDR3 is also generated by other DNA sequences in the sample. The chain links TRBV7-2 to TRBJ2-7, with 9 bases lining up with TRBD2. In germline, CDR1 is SGHTA, CDR2 FQGNSA. This CDR3 has 15 amino acids. V was pared by 1 base and J by 2 bases, with 3 bases of the junction left unmatched. DNA for the CDR3: TGTGCCAGCAGCTTAGGGGCTAGCGGGACCTACGAGCAGTACTTC. Residues: CASSLGASGTYEQYF.

The chain is built from TRBV28 and TRBJ2-1; unclear D gene. V shed 5 bases and J shed 5 bases, with 13 bases lying between them. This CDR3 contains 14 residues. The V gene's germline CDR1 is MDHEN and CDR2 SYDVKM. CDR3 DNA sequence: TGTGCCAGCAGTGCCTCCCTAAGAGACAATGAGCAGTTCTTC. This encodes CASSASLRDNEQFF.

The chain is built from TRBV5-1 and TRBJ2-7; D could derive from TRBD1 or TRBD2 (5 bases each). Trimming removed 7 bases at V and 5 bases at J, with 22 bases between. From germline, CDR1 is SGHRS and CDR2 YFSETQ. The CDR3 has 15 residues. The CDR3 is CASGAAPGNRHEQYF. The CDR3 region has the DNA TGCGCCAGCGGGGCGGCTCCGGGGAATCGACACGAGCAGTACTTC. The complete variable domain, with remaining parts taken from reference TRBV5-1 and TRBJ2-7, reads KAGVTQTPRYLIKTRGQQVTLSCSPISGHRSVSWYQQTPGQGLQFLFEYFSETQRNKGNFPGRFSGRQFSNSRSEMNVSTLELGDSALYLCASGAAPGNRHEQYFGPGTRLTVT.

The chain employs TRBV9 and TRBJ2-7; maybe TRBD2 (6 bases). The CDR3 is 15 amino acids. The V end lost 4 bases, the J end lost 0 bases, and 14 bases lay between the germline ends. Per the germline V gene, CDR1 is SGDLS and CDR2 is YYNGEE. The CDR3 sequence: CASSLRGTASYEQYF. Written as DNA, the CDR3 is TGTGCCAGCAGCCTCCGAGGGACTGCCTCCTACGAGCAGTACTTC.

A note on this clone: The identical CDR3 is also encoded by other nucleotide sequences in the sample. The chain combines TRBV5-1 with TRBJ2-5, with D uncertain. The germline gives CDR1 SGHRS, CDR2 YFSETQ. This CDR3 has 14 amino acids. The V and J ends lost 0 bases and 5 bases respectively, with 11 bases between them. As DNA, the CDR3 is TGCGCCAGCAGCTTGGTAGGTAGTTCGGAGACCCAGTACTTC. This translates into CASSLVGSSETQYF.

The rearrangement uses TRBV19 and TRBJ1-3; D unclear. The V and J ends lost 3 bases and 4 bases respectively, with 7 bases between them. CDR1 LNHDA and CDR2 SQIVND come from the germline V gene (reference sequence). This CDR3 has 13 residues. The CDR3: CASSIGSGNTIYF. CDR3 nucleotides: TGTGCCAGTAGTATTGGGAGCGGAAACACCATATATTTT. Combining the CDR3 with reference TRBV19 and TRBJ1-3 gives the whole variable domain DGGITQSPKYLFRKEGQNVTLSCEQNLNHDAMYWYRQDPGQGLRLIYYSQIVNDFQKGDIAEGYSVSREKKESFPLTVTSAQKNPTAFYLCASSIGSGNTIYFGEGSWLTVV.

This clone has just one count. The V call is TRBV5-4, the J call TRBJ2-1; possibly TRBD1 for D (6 bases). Trimming took off 2 bases at V and 4 bases at J, with 16 bases between the two ends. Germline V gene sequence: CDR1 SGHNT, CDR2 YYREEE (reference sequence). The CDR3 loop spans 16 amino acids. The CDR3 DNA is TGTGCCAGCAGCTTTGGGGGCGACCAGGGATACAATGAGCAGTTCTTC. Amino acids: CASSFGGDQGYNEQFF.

The chain recombines TRBV28 with TRBJ1-2; TRBD1 matches at 7 bases. The CDR3 runs to 16 residues. Germline V lookup: CDR1 MDHEN, CDR2 SYDVKM. The V and J ends lost 2 bases and 4 bases, in that order; junction bases with no gene match: 10. CDR3 in DNA: TGTGCCAGCAGTTTAGCAGGACAGGCGGAGGGCTATGGCTACACCTTC. This codes for CASSLAGQAEGYGYTF.

This clone was seen only once. This chain connects TRBV4-2 to TRBJ2-7, with D hard to call. Germline lookup yields CDR1 LGHNA and CDR2 YNFKEQ. This CDR3 comprises 14 residues. V lost 1 base and J lost 2, with 9 bases in between. CDR3 coding DNA: TGTGCCAGCAGCCAAGTGTCACAAACCTACGAGCAGTACTTC. Translating gives CASSQVSQTYEQYF.

This clone was found a few times. At the DNA level, this CDR3 is encoded by other sequences in the same sample as well. The rearrangement uses TRBV18 and TRBJ1-3; tentatively, D is TRBD1 (6 bases). Trimming removed 3 bases from V and 0 bases from J, with 6 bases in between. Per germline, CDR1 KGHSH and CDR2 LQKENI. CDR3 length: 14 amino acids. The CDR3 DNA reads as TGTGCCAGCTCACCGGACAGCTCTGGAAACACCATATATTTT. Protein: CASSPDSSGNTIYF.

This chain links TRBV10-3 with TRBJ2-2, with TRBD2 matching 16 bases. Germline V lookup: CDR1 ENHRY, CDR2 SYGVKD. The CDR3 contains 16 residues. V lost 3 bases, J lost 6 bases, and 1 base stayed unmatched. The CDR3 DNA sequence: TGTGCCATCAGTGAAGGGACTAGCGGGAGGGCCGGGGAGCTGTTTTTT. It specifies CAISEGTSGRAGELFF.

This clone appeared a single time. The chain combines TRBV28 with TRBJ2-1; D uncertain. V lost 11 bases to trimming and J lost 0 bases, with 14 bases between them. Germline values: CDR1 MDHEN, CDR2 SYDVKM. The CDR3 spans 14 residues. The CDR3 nucleotides are TGTGCCTCCCACGTACGCCTCTCCTACAATGAGCAGTTCTTC. This codes for CASHVRLSYNEQFF.

With respect to this clone: Other DNA variants within this sample encode the same CDR3. The chain employs TRBV18 and TRBJ2-5; D unclear. This CDR3 contains 13 residues. Germline-derived CDR1 and CDR2 are KGHSH and LQKENI. V lost 2 bases to trimming and J lost 2 bases, with 6 bases between them. CDR3 nucleotides: TGTGCCAGCTCACCAGGGATACAAGAGACCCAGTACTTC. Translating gives CASSPGIQETQYF.